The rows below give T cell receptor beta chains drawn from one sample of a study of blood T cell repertoires in COVID-19. Some clones are missing from TCRdb's copy, which holds only in-frame ones; the method was immunoSEQ multiplex PCR. The data show hundreds of thousands of clones, with around 89% seen just once and 4.3% held by the top ten. Material for sequencing was peripheral blood. These receptor sequences come from a woman younger than 45 with acute or convalescent COVID-19. Both conserved end residues are part of each CDR3. Each record gives: J gene, V gene, CDR3 protein.

j_call: TRBJ2-5; v_call: TRBV25-1; cdr3_aa: CASSEFISGDFQETQYF
j_call: TRBJ2-2; v_call: TRBV7-2; cdr3_aa: CASSLRGSRELFF
j_call: TRBJ1-4; v_call: TRBV6-5; cdr3_aa: CASSSGERAREKLFF
j_call: TRBJ1-5; v_call: TRBV7-6; cdr3_aa: CASCVTGGFGQPQHF
j_call: TRBJ2-3; v_call: TRBV28; cdr3_aa: CASSLPGLAGGPTPDTQYF
j_call: TRBJ1-3; v_call: TRBV5-1; cdr3_aa: CASSRGQGNALGNTIYF
j_call: TRBJ2-5; v_call: TRBV7-8; cdr3_aa: CASSYRSYRGRETQYF
j_call: TRBJ1-1; v_call: TRBV3-1/TRBV3-2; cdr3_aa: CASSQGQGALPMNTEAFF
j_call: TRBJ2-1; v_call: TRBV13; cdr3_aa: CASSPLYEQFF
j_call: TRBJ1-5; v_call: TRBV19; cdr3_aa: CASSILTGVGDQPQHF
j_call: TRBJ2-1; v_call: TRBV5-1; cdr3_aa: CASSVPGQLYNEQFF
j_call: TRBJ2-7; v_call: TRBV30; cdr3_aa: CAWSVKSYEQYF
j_call: TRBJ1-2; v_call: TRBV2; cdr3_aa: CASSVVYGYTF
j_call: TRBJ1-2; v_call: TRBV6-5; cdr3_aa: CASSKDRDKIRGYTF
j_call: TRBJ2-3; v_call: TRBV27; cdr3_aa: CASSPLAGGPPDTQYF
j_call: TRBJ2-7; v_call: TRBV2; cdr3_aa: CASSEVGRGGGYEQYF
j_call: TRBJ2-5; v_call: TRBV2; cdr3_aa: CASTRTAYSETQYF
j_call: TRBJ2-5; v_call: TRBV9; cdr3_aa: CASSVTAGGVETQYF
j_call: TRBJ2-7; v_call: TRBV7-8; cdr3_aa: CASSFGTGGREQYF
j_call: TRBJ2-7; v_call: TRBV12-5; cdr3_aa: CASAPSPLREQYF
j_call: TRBJ2-3; v_call: TRBV24-1; cdr3_aa: CATSASGGADTQYF
j_call: TRBJ1-3; v_call: TRBV9; cdr3_aa: CASSVGQGAGNTIYF
j_call: TRBJ2-7; v_call: TRBV25-1; cdr3_aa: CASRAGTGAHYEQYF
j_call: TRBJ2-5; v_call: TRBV24-1; cdr3_aa: CATSDQEAQYF
j_call: TRBJ2-7; v_call: TRBV3-1/TRBV3-2; cdr3_aa: CASSQGWGSAYEQYF
j_call: TRBJ1-2; v_call: TRBV24-1; cdr3_aa: CATSRTGDYGYTF
j_call: TRBJ2-1; v_call: TRBV11-2; cdr3_aa: CASSLVALAGGSNEQFF
j_call: TRBJ2-2; v_call: TRBV4-1; cdr3_aa: CASSQEGGKRAGELFF
j_call: TRBJ2-1; v_call: TRBV3-1/TRBV3-2; cdr3_aa: CASSSGTSDVNEQFF
j_call: TRBJ1-2; v_call: TRBV12-3/TRBV12-4; cdr3_aa: CASSFTNYGYTF
j_call: TRBJ2-7; v_call: TRBV3-1/TRBV3-2; cdr3_aa: CASSQESRAPSYEQYF
j_call: TRBJ1-5; v_call: TRBV10-2; cdr3_aa: CASTNSRASNQPQHF
j_call: TRBJ2-7; v_call: TRBV3-1/TRBV3-2; cdr3_aa: CASSTYLDSSYEQYF
j_call: TRBJ1-1; v_call: TRBV11-1; cdr3_aa: CASSLEEGALTEAFF
j_call: TRBJ2-7; v_call: TRBV12-3/TRBV12-4; cdr3_aa: CASSSGGSYEQYF
j_call: TRBJ1-1; v_call: TRBV19; cdr3_aa: CASSRGAEAFF
j_call: TRBJ1-1; v_call: TRBV27; cdr3_aa: CASSAEHRGMNTEAFF
j_call: TRBJ1-2; v_call: TRBV4-1; cdr3_aa: CASSQEGPTSGYGYTF
j_call: TRBJ2-7; v_call: TRBV9; cdr3_aa: CASSVAPSSYEQYF
j_call: TRBJ1-2; v_call: TRBV6-5; cdr3_aa: CASRRSRDYGYTF
j_call: TRBJ2-7; v_call: TRBV6-1; cdr3_aa: CASSEAYYSYEQYF
j_call: TRBJ1-1; v_call: TRBV4-1; cdr3_aa: CASSQVDRLEAFF
j_call: TRBJ2-5; v_call: TRBV5-1; cdr3_aa: CASSPPQGGETQYF
j_call: TRBJ1-1; v_call: TRBV18; cdr3_aa: CASSPDRLNTEAFF
j_call: TRBJ1-1; v_call: TRBV9; cdr3_aa: CASTATGLNTEAFF
j_call: TRBJ2-7; v_call: TRBV7-2; cdr3_aa: CASSYRAGEQYF
j_call: TRBJ2-1; v_call: TRBV10-3; cdr3_aa: CAISESSEQFF
j_call: TRBJ1-3; v_call: TRBV6-5; cdr3_aa: CASSYGGVGNTIYF
j_call: TRBJ2-2; v_call: TRBV9; cdr3_aa: CASSVSSANTGELFF
j_call: TRBJ1-1; v_call: TRBV29-1; cdr3_aa: CSVQRRGGAAPMNTEAFF
j_call: TRBJ2-5; v_call: TRBV4-1; cdr3_aa: CASSRQGQETQYF
j_call: TRBJ1-1; v_call: TRBV29-1; cdr3_aa: CSAGDRVPEAFF
j_call: TRBJ2-7; v_call: TRBV2; cdr3_aa: CASSEGVAVGEQYF
j_call: TRBJ2-3; v_call: TRBV19; cdr3_aa: CASSTRTGATDTQYF
j_call: TRBJ1-4; v_call: TRBV5-4; cdr3_aa: CASSADAGGTNEKLFF
j_call: TRBJ2-3; v_call: TRBV6-5; cdr3_aa: CASSAAGDRTDTQYF